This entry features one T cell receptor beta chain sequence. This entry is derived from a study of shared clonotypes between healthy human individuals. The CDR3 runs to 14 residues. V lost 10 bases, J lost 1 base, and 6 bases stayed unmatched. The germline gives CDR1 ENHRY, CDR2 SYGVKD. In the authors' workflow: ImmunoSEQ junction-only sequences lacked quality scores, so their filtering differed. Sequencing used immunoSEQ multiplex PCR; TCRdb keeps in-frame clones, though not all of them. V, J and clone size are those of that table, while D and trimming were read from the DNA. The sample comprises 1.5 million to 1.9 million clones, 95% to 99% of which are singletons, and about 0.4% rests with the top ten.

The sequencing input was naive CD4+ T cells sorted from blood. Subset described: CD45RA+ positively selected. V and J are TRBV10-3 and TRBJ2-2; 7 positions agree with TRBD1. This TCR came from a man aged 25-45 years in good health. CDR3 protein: CATGDSQNTGELFF. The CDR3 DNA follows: TGTGCCACAGGGGACAGTCAGAACACCGGGGAGCTGTTTTTT.